A selection of T cell receptor beta chains follows, all from one sample in a study of T cell responses to AZD1222 COVID-19 vaccine. Sequenced by immunoSEQ multiplex PCR; TCRdb stores in-frame clones only, minus some. Of about 190,000 clones in the sample, 94% were seen once. Sequenced here: peripheral blood, sampled on day 0 of AZD1222 vaccination. The source is an adult in good health. CDR3s include the opening cysteine and the closing phenylalanine or tryptophan. A D gene is named only where the DNA matches it firmly. Only some rows state a clone size, as once, few, many or a class for expanded clones.

>.|TRBV27|.|TRBJ1-6
TGTGCCAGCAGTGGTCCAGCTCCCTATAATTCACCCCTCCACTTT
CASSGPAPYNSPLHF
>.|TRBV27|TRBD1|TRBJ2-5
TGTGCCAGCAGTCGGGACAGGGGGACGACCCAGTACTTC
CASSRDRGTTQYF
>.|TRBV30|TRBD2|TRBJ2-1
TGTGCCTGGAGCTTACTAGCGGGAGGGGACAATGAGCAGTTCTTC
CAWSLLAGGDNEQFF
>.|TRBV7-9|TRBD2|TRBJ2-7
TGTGCCAGCAGCTTAGGGACTAGCGAACAATTCTACGAGCAGTACTTC
CASSLGTSEQFYEQYF
>once|TRBV29-1|.|TRBJ2-1
TGCAGCGTTGCGCGCAGCCTGGGAGAGCAGTTCTTC
CSVARSLGEQFF
>.|TRBV7-9|.|TRBJ2-1
TGTGCCAGCAGCTTCCAATCCGTACGCTTGGGCTCCTACAATGAGCAGTTCTTC
CASSFQSVRLGSYNEQFF
>.|TRBV3-1/TRBV3-2|.|TRBJ2-3
TGTGCCAGCAGCCAAGAAGGAAATGCGAGGGACCCCGGCACAGATACGCAGTATTTT
CASSQEGNARDPGTDTQYF
>.|TRBV27|.|TRBJ2-2
TGTGCCAGCAGTTTTCAGGGTCCCGGGGAGCTGTTTTTT
CASSFQGPGELFF
>.|TRBV28|.|TRBJ2-3
TGTGCCAGCAGAACTCAAGGGGATACGCAGTATTTT
CASRTQGDTQYF
>.|TRBV11-3|.|TRBJ2-5
TGTGCCAGCAGCCCCGTCGGACAGCTTCAAGAGACCCAGTACTTC
CASSPVGQLQETQYF
>.|TRBV19|.|TRBJ1-6
TGTGCCAGTAGTATAACCATAGGGACCTATAATTCACCCCTCCACTTT
CASSITIGTYNSPLHF
>.|TRBV5-1|.|TRBJ2-3
TGCGCCAGCAGCTTGGATTTCACCCGCACAGATACGCAGTATTTT
CASSLDFTRTDTQYF
>.|TRBV7-9|.|TRBJ2-7
TGTGCCAGCAGCCAGAGTCAGGGTGGGTCCTACGAGCAGTACTTC
CASSQSQGGSYEQYF
>.|TRBV27|.|TRBJ1-5
TGTGCCAGCAGTATCGATCTGAGGCAGCCCCAGCATTTT
CASSIDLRQPQHF
>once|TRBV30|.|TRBJ2-5
TGTGCCTGGAGCCAGGGTGGAGAGACCCAGTACTTC
CAWSQGGETQYF
>.|TRBV5-1|.|TRBJ1-6
TGCGCCAGCAGCTTGATTTCAGGAGAGCGGTCACCCCTCCACTTT
CASSLISGERSPLHF
>.|TRBV3-1/TRBV3-2|.|TRBJ1-4
TGTGCCAGCGCCCTCGCGGTGGGGGGTAATGAAAAACTGTTTTTT
CASALAVGGNEKLFF
>.|TRBV23-1|TRBD1|TRBJ2-2
TGCGCCAGCAGTCAGTGGGACAGGGTCGGCGGGGAGCTGTTTTTT
CASSQWDRVGGELFF
>.|TRBV7-9|.|TRBJ1-4
TGTGCCAGCAGCTTAGCCCAGGGGCGTGGGAAACTGTTTTTT
CASSLAQGRGKLFF
>.|TRBV6-2/TRBV6-3|TRBD2|TRBJ2-5
TGTGCCAGCAGTTACCCGCCTCCCTTGGGGAGGCTAGCGGCCCAAGAGACCCAGTACTTC
CASSYPPPLGRLAAQETQYF
>.|TRBV2|TRBD2|TRBJ2-1
TGTGCCAGCGGTGAAGGGCAGGGACGGACTAGCAGATACAATGAGCAGTTCTTC
CASGEGQGRTSRYNEQFF
>.|TRBV5-1|TRBD1|TRBJ2-2
TGCGCCAGCAGCTTGTATCCCCGGGACAGGGAGGCCGGGGAGCTGTTTTTT
CASSLYPRDREAGELFF
>.|TRBV3-1/TRBV3-2|.|TRBJ2-1
TGTGCCAGCAGCCTAGGACAGTTCCACATAAACAATGAGCAGTTCTTC
CASSLGQFHINNEQFF
>.|TRBV27|TRBD2|TRBJ2-1
TGTGCCAGCAGTAAATCCCTGGGGGGGACTAGCGTCAGATACAATGAGCAGTTCTTC
CASSKSLGGTSVRYNEQFF
>.|TRBV4-2|.|TRBJ1-1
TGTGCCAGCAGCCGGGACACTGAAGCTTTCTTT
CASSRDTEAFF
>.|TRBV7-9|TRBD1|TRBJ1-1
TGTGCCAGCAGCTTAGGACGTGAGGACAGGGGCAACTTT
CASSLGREDRGNF
>.|TRBV6-5|.|TRBJ2-5
TGTGCCAGCAGGATGACAGCCCAAGAGACCCAGTACTTC
CASRMTAQETQYF
>.|TRBV20-1|.|TRBJ1-1
TGCAGTGCTCTAATAAACACTGAAGCTTTCTTT
CSALINTEAFF
>.|TRBV28|TRBD2|TRBJ2-1
TGTGCCAGCAGTTTACCTAGCGGGAGTCGGGATGAGCAGTTCTTC
CASSLPSGSRDEQFF
>.|TRBV12-5|.|TRBJ1-5
TGTGCTAGTGGCGGTTTAGATCAGCCCCAGCATTTT
CASGGLDQPQHF
>once|TRBV27|.|TRBJ2-7
TGTGCCAGCAGTCTCCACGGACTTGGTTCCTACGAGCAGTACTTC
CASSLHGLGSYEQYF
>.|TRBV27|.|TRBJ2-7
TGTGCCAGCAAACTGTTTCCGGGACAGGGGGGACTAGCGGGTGCCTTCGACTACGAGCAGTACTTC
CASKLFPGQGGLAGAFDYEQYF
>.|TRBV5-1|.|TRBJ1-6
TGCGCCAGCACCCAAGAGAGCTCCTATAATTCACCCCTCCACTTT
CASTQESSYNSPLHF
>.|TRBV27|.|TRBJ2-1
TGTGCCAGCAGTTCCCGACCCGGCGGGTTTGAGCAGTTCTTC
CASSSRPGGFEQFF
>.|TRBV18|.|TRBJ2-7
TGTGCCAGCTCCGAGGACTGGGGCTACGAGCAGTACTTC
CASSEDWGYEQYF
>.|TRBV10-3|.|TRBJ2-2
TGTGCCATCAGTGAGTCTGAGGACGGGGAGCTGTTTTTT
CAISESEDGELFF
>.|TRBV9|TRBD1|TRBJ1-2
TGTGCCAGCAGCGGACAGGGGTCTACTAACTATGGCTACACCTTC
CASSGQGSTNYGYTF
>.|TRBV15|TRBD1|TRBJ1-1
TGTGCCACCAGCAGGGGGGACAGCAACACTGAAGCTTTCTTT
CATSRGDSNTEAFF
>.|TRBV25-1|.|TRBJ2-7
TGTGCCAGCACGGGGGTAGGGAGCTCCTACGAGCAGTACTTC
CASTGVGSSYEQYF
>once|TRBV6-5|TRBD2|TRBJ2-1
TGTGCCAGCAGTCGGCAACTAGCGGGATACAATGAGCAGTTCTTC
CASSRQLAGYNEQFF